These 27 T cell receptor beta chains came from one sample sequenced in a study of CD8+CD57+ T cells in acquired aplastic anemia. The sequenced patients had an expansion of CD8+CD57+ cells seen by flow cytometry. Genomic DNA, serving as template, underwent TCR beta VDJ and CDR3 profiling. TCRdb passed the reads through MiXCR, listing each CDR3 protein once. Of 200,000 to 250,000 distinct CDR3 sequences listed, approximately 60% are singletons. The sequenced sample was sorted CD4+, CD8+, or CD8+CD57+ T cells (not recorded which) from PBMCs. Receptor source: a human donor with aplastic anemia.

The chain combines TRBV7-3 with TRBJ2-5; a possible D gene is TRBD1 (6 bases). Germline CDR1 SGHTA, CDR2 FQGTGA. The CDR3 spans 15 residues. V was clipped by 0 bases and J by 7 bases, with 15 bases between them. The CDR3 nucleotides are TGTGCCAGCAGCTTAACAGGTTCCTTAGGGGGGACCCAGTACTTC. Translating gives CASSLTGSLGGTQYF.

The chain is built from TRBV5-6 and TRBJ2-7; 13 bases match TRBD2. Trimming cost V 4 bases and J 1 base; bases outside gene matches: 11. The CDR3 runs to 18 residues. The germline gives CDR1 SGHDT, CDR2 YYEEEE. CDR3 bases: TGTGCCAGCAGCGCAGGGACTAGCGGGGTTGTCAGGTCCTACGAGCAGTACTTC. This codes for CASSAGTSGVVRSYEQYF.

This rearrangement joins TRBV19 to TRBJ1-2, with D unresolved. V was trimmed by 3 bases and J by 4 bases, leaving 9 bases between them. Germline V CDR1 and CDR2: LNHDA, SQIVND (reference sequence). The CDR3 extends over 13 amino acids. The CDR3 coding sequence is TGTGCCAGTAGTATCCGGGCCCTCTATGGCTACACCTTC. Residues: CASSIRALYGYTF. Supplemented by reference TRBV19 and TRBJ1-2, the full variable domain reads DGGITQSPKYLFRKEGQNVTLSCEQNLNHDAMYWYRQDPGQGLRLIYYSQIVNDFQKGDIAEGYSVSREKKESFPLTVTSAQKNPTAFYLCASSIRALYGYTFGSGTRLTVV.

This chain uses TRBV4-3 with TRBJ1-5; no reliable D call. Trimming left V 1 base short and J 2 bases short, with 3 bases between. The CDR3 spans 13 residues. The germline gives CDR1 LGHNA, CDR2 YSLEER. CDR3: CASSQVGNQPQHF. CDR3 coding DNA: TGCGCCAGCAGCCAAGTGGGCAATCAGCCCCAGCATTTT.

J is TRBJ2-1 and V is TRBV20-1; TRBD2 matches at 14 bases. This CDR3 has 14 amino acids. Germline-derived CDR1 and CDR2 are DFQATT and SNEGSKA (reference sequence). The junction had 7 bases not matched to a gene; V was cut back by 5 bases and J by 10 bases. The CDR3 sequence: CSALTSGRVGEQFF. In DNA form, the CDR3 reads TGCAGTGCTTTGACTAGCGGGAGGGTCGGAGAGCAGTTCTTC.

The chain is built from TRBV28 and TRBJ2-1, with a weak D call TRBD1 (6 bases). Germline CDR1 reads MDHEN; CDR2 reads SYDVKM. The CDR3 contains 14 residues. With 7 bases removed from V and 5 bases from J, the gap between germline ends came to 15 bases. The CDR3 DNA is TGTGCCAGCAAGTGGGCAGGGGATGACAATGAGCAGTTCTTC. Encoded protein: CASKWAGDDNEQFF.

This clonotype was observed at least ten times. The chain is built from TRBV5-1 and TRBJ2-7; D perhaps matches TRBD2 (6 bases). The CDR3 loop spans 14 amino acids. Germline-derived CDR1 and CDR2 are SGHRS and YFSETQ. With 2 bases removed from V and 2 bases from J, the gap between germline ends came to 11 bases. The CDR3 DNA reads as TGCGCCAGCAGCTTCGGGACTCTCCCCTACGAGCAGTACTTC. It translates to CASSFGTLPYEQYF.

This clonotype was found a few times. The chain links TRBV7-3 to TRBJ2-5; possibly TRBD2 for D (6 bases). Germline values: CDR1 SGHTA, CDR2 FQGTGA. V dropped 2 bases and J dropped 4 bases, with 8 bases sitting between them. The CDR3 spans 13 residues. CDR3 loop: CASSLRGAETQYF. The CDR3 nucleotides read TGTGCCAGCAGCTTACGCGGGGCAGAGACCCAGTACTTC.

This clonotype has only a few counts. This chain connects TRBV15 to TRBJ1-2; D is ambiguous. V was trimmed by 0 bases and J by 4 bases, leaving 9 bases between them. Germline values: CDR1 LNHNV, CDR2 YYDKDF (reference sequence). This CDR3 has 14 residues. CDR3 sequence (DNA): TGTGCCACCAGCAGAGATCTGGGCCCCTATGGCTACACCTTC. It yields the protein CATSRDLGPYGYTF.

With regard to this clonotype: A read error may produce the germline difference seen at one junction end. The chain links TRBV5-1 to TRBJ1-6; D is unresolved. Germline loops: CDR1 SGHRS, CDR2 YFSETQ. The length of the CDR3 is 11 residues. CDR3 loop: CASSLDCPLYF. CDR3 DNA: TGCGCCAGCAGCTTGGACTGCCCCCTCTACTTT.

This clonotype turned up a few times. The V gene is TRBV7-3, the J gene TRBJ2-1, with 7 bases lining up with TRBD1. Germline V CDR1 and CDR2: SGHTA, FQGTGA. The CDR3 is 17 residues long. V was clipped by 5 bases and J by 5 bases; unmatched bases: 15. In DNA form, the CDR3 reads TGTGCCAGCAGCCTGTTAGGGCCGGGACAGAGGCACAATGAGCAGTTCTTC. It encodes CASSLLGPGQRHNEQFF.

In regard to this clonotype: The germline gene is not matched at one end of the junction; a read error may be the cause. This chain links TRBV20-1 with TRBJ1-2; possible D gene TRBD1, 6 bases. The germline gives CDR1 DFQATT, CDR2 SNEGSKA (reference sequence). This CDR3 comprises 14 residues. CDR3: CSARGGTTNYGHTF. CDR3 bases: TGCAGTGCTAGAGGGGGGACAACAAACTATGGCCACACCTTC.

For the CDR3, the DNA is TGTGCCAGTAGTATCGTGGCAGGGGCCGGGGGCACTGAAGCTTTCTTT. It yields the protein CASSIVAGAGGTEAFF. The V and J genes are TRBV19 and TRBJ1-1, with D possibly matching TRBD1 (6 bases). Trimming removed 3 bases from V and 4 bases from J, with 18 bases in between. The V gene's germline CDR1 is LNHDA and CDR2 SQIVND (reference sequence). The CDR3 is made up of 16 amino acids. Full variable domain (missing parts from reference TRBV19 and TRBJ1-1): DGGITQSPKYLFRKEGQNVTLSCEQNLNHDAMYWYRQDPGQGLRLIYYSQIVNDFQKGDIAEGYSVSREKKESFPLTVTSAQKNPTAFYLCASSIVAGAGGTEAFFGQGTRLTVV.

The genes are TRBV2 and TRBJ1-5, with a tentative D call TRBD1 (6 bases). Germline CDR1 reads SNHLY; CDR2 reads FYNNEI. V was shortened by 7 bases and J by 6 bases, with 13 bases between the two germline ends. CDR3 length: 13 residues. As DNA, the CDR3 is TGTGCCAGCACCGGGGACAAGGGTCAGCCCCAGCATTTT. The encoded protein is CASTGDKGQPQHF.

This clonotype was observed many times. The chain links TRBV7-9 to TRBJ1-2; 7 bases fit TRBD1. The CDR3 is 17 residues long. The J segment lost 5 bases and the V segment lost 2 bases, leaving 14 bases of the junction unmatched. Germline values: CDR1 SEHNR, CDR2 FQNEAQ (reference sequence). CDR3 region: CASSLTTGMIGRYGYTF. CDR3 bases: TGTGCCAGCAGCTTAACGACAGGGATGATAGGTCGGTATGGCTACACCTTC.

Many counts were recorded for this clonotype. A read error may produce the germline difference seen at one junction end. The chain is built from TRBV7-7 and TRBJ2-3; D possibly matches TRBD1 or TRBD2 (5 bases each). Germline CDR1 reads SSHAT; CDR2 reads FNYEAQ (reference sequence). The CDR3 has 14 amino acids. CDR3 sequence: CASSLHLRGDTQYF. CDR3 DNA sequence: TGTGCTAGCAGCTTACATCTCCGGGGCGATACGCAGTATTTT. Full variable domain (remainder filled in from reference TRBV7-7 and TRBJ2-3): GAGVSQSPRYKVTKRGQDVTLRCDPISSHATLYWYQQALGQGPEFLTYFNYEAQPDKSGLPSDRFSAERPEGSISTLTIQRTEQRDSAMYRCASSLHLRGDTQYFGPGTRLTVL.

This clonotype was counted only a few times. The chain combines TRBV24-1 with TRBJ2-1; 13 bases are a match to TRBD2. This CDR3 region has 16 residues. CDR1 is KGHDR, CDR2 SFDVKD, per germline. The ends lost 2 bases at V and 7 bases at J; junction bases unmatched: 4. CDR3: CATSDSTSGRGNEQFF. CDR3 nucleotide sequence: TGTGCCACCAGTGATTCAACTAGCGGGAGGGGGAATGAGCAGTTCTTC.

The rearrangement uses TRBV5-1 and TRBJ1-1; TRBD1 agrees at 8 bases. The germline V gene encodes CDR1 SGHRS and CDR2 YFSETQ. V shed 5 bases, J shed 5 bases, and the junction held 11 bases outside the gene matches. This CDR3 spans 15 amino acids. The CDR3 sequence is CASSFGDRGSTEAFF. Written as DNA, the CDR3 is TGCGCCAGCAGTTTCGGAGACAGGGGAAGTACTGAAGCTTTCTTT.

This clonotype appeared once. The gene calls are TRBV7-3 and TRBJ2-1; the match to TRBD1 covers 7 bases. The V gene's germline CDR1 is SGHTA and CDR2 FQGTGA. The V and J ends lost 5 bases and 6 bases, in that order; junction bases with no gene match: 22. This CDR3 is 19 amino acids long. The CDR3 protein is CASSPSLTGQAVGINEQFF. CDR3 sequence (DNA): TGTGCCAGCAGCCCTTCGCTGACTGGACAGGCCGTCGGTATCAATGAGCAGTTCTTC.

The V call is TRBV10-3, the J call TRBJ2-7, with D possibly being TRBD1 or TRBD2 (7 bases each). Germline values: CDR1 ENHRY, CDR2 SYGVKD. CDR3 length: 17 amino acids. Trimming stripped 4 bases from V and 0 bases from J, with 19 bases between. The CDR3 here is CAISAGGGPGISYEQYF. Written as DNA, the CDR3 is TGTGCCATCAGTGCAGGGGGGGGCCCAGGGATCTCCTACGAGCAGTACTTC.

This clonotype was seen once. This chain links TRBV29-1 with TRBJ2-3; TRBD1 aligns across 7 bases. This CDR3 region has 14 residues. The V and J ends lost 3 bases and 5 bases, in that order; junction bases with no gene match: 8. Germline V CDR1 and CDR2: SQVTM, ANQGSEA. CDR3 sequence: CSVDDKGARDTQYF. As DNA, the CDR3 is TGCAGCGTTGACGACAAGGGGGCAAGAGATACGCAGTATTTT.

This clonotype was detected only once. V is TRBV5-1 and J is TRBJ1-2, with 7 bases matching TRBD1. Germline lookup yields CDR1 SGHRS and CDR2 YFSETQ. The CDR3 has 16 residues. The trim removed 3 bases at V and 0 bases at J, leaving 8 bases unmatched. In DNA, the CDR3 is TGCGCCAGCAGCTCCTGGGACAGCGAAGCTAACTATGGCTACACCTTC. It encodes CASSSWDSEANYGYTF.

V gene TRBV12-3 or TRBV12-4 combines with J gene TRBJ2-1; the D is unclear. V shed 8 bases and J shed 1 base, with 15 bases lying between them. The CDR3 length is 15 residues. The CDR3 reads CASRPALSSYNEQFF. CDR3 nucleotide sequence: TGTGCCAGCCGGCCAGCCCTATCATCCTACAATGAGCAGTTCTTC.

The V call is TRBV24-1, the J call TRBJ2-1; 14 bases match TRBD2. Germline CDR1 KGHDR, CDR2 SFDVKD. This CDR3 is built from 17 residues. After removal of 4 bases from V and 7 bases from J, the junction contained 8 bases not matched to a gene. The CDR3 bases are TGTGCCACCAGTGACTCCGGACTAGCGGGAGGTAAAAATGAGCAGTTCTTC. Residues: CATSDSGLAGGKNEQFF.

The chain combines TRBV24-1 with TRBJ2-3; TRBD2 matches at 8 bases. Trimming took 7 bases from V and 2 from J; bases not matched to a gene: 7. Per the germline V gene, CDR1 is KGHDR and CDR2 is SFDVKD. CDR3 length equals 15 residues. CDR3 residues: CATSFSGDTTDTQYF. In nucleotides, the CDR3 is TGTGCCACCAGCTTTAGCGGGGACACCACAGATACGCAGTATTTT.

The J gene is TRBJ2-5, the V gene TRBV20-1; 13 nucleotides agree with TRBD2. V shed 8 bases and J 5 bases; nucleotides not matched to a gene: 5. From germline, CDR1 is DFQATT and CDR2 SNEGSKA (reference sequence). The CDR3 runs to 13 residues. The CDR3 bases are TGCAGTTTTGAGGGACTAGCGGGGGAGACCCAGTACTTC. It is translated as CSFEGLAGETQYF.

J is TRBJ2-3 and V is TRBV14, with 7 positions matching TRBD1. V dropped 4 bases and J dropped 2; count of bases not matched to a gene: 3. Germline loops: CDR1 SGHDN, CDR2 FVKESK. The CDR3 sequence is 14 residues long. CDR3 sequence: CASSRGTATDTQYF. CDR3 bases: TGTGCCAGCAGCCGAGGGACAGCCACAGATACGCAGTATTTT. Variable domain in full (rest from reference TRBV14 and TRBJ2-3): EAGVTQFPSHSVIEKGQTVTLRCDPISGHDNLYWYRRVMGKEIKFLLHFVKESKQDESGMPNNRFLAERTGGTYSTLKVQPAELEDSGVYFCASSRGTATDTQYFGPGTRLTVL.